This TCR beta chain emerged from a study of response to subunit inactivated influenza vaccine. Details on this clonotype: What it binds is unknown.

V shed 2 bases, J shed 1 base, and the junction held 5 bases outside the gene matches. Germline V gene lookup returns CDR1 SGHVS and CDR2 FNYEAQ. The CDR3 is made up of 16 amino acids. Study-wide findings and caveats: Authors suggested that a seasonal influenza vaccination recruits few new T cells each time.

Each CDR3 protein is one row after TCRdb ran MiXCR on the RT-PCR reads. This repertoire shows about 540,000 distinct CDR3 sequences, approximately 14% found once; its top ten account for approximately 10%. This receptor was taken from a man between 50 and 59 years old who received an inactivated influenza vaccine. The sequencing used PBMCs from blood, collected approximately 13 days after vaccination. The chain links TRBV7-6 to TRBJ2-7, with 10 bases lining up with TRBD2. The CDR3 is CASSLRWTSGSYEQYF. CDR3 nucleotide sequence: TGTGCCAGCAGCTTACGGTGGACTAGCGGTTCCTACGAGCAGTACTTC.